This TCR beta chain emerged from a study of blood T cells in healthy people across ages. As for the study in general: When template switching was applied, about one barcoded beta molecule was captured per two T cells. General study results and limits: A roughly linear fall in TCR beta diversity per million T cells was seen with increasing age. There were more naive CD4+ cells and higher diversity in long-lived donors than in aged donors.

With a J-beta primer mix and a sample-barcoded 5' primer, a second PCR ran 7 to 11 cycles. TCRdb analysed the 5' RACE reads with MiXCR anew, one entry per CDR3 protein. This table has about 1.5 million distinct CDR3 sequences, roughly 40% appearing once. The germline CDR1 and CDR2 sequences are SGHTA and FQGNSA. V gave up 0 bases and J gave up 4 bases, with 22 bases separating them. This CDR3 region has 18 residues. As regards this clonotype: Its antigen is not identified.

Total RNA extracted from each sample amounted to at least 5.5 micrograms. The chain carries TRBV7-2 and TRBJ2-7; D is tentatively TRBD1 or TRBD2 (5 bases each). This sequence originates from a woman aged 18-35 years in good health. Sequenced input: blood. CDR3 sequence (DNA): TGTGCCAGCAGCTTAGCCAGTCTCCGGGACGTAGGCTCGTACGAGCAGTACTTC. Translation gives CASSLASLRDVGSYEQYF.